Below, 2 T cell receptor beta chains from the same sample are listed, as sequenced in a study of T cells in Graves' hyperthyroidism and ophthalmopathy. Authors of the study amplified TCR beta CDR3 regions from RNA transcripts. The HTBI primer set served for first-round RT-PCR of the TCR CDR3. TCRdb fed the multiplex PCR reads into MiXCR, producing one record per CDR3 protein. In the table there are a few hundred thousand distinct CDR3 sequences, less than 20% of which are singletons. Input material: blood. These receptors originate from a woman aged 25 to 45 with Graves' hyperthyroidism.

This clonotype was counted a few times. Germline and junction disagree at one end, which may indicate a read error. The chain uses TRBV15 and TRBJ2-1, with D unclear. Per germline, CDR1 LNHNV and CDR2 YYDKDF (reference sequence). The CDR3 covers 15 residues. CDR3 sequence reads: CAASSTFASYNEQFF. The CDR3, as DNA: TGTGCCGCCAGCTCGACCTTTGCCTCCTACAATGAGCAGTTCTTC.

This clonotype was observed at least ten times. The rearrangement uses TRBV20-1 and TRBJ2-7; TRBD2 matches at 12 bases. This CDR3 comprises 15 residues. Germline loops: CDR1 DFQATT, CDR2 SNEGSKA (reference sequence). Trimming cost V 2 bases and J 6 bases; bases outside gene matches: 8. Here the CDR3 reads CSARYPSGRAGEQYF. DNA of the CDR3: TGCAGTGCTAGATATCCTAGCGGGAGGGCCGGCGAGCAGTACTTC.